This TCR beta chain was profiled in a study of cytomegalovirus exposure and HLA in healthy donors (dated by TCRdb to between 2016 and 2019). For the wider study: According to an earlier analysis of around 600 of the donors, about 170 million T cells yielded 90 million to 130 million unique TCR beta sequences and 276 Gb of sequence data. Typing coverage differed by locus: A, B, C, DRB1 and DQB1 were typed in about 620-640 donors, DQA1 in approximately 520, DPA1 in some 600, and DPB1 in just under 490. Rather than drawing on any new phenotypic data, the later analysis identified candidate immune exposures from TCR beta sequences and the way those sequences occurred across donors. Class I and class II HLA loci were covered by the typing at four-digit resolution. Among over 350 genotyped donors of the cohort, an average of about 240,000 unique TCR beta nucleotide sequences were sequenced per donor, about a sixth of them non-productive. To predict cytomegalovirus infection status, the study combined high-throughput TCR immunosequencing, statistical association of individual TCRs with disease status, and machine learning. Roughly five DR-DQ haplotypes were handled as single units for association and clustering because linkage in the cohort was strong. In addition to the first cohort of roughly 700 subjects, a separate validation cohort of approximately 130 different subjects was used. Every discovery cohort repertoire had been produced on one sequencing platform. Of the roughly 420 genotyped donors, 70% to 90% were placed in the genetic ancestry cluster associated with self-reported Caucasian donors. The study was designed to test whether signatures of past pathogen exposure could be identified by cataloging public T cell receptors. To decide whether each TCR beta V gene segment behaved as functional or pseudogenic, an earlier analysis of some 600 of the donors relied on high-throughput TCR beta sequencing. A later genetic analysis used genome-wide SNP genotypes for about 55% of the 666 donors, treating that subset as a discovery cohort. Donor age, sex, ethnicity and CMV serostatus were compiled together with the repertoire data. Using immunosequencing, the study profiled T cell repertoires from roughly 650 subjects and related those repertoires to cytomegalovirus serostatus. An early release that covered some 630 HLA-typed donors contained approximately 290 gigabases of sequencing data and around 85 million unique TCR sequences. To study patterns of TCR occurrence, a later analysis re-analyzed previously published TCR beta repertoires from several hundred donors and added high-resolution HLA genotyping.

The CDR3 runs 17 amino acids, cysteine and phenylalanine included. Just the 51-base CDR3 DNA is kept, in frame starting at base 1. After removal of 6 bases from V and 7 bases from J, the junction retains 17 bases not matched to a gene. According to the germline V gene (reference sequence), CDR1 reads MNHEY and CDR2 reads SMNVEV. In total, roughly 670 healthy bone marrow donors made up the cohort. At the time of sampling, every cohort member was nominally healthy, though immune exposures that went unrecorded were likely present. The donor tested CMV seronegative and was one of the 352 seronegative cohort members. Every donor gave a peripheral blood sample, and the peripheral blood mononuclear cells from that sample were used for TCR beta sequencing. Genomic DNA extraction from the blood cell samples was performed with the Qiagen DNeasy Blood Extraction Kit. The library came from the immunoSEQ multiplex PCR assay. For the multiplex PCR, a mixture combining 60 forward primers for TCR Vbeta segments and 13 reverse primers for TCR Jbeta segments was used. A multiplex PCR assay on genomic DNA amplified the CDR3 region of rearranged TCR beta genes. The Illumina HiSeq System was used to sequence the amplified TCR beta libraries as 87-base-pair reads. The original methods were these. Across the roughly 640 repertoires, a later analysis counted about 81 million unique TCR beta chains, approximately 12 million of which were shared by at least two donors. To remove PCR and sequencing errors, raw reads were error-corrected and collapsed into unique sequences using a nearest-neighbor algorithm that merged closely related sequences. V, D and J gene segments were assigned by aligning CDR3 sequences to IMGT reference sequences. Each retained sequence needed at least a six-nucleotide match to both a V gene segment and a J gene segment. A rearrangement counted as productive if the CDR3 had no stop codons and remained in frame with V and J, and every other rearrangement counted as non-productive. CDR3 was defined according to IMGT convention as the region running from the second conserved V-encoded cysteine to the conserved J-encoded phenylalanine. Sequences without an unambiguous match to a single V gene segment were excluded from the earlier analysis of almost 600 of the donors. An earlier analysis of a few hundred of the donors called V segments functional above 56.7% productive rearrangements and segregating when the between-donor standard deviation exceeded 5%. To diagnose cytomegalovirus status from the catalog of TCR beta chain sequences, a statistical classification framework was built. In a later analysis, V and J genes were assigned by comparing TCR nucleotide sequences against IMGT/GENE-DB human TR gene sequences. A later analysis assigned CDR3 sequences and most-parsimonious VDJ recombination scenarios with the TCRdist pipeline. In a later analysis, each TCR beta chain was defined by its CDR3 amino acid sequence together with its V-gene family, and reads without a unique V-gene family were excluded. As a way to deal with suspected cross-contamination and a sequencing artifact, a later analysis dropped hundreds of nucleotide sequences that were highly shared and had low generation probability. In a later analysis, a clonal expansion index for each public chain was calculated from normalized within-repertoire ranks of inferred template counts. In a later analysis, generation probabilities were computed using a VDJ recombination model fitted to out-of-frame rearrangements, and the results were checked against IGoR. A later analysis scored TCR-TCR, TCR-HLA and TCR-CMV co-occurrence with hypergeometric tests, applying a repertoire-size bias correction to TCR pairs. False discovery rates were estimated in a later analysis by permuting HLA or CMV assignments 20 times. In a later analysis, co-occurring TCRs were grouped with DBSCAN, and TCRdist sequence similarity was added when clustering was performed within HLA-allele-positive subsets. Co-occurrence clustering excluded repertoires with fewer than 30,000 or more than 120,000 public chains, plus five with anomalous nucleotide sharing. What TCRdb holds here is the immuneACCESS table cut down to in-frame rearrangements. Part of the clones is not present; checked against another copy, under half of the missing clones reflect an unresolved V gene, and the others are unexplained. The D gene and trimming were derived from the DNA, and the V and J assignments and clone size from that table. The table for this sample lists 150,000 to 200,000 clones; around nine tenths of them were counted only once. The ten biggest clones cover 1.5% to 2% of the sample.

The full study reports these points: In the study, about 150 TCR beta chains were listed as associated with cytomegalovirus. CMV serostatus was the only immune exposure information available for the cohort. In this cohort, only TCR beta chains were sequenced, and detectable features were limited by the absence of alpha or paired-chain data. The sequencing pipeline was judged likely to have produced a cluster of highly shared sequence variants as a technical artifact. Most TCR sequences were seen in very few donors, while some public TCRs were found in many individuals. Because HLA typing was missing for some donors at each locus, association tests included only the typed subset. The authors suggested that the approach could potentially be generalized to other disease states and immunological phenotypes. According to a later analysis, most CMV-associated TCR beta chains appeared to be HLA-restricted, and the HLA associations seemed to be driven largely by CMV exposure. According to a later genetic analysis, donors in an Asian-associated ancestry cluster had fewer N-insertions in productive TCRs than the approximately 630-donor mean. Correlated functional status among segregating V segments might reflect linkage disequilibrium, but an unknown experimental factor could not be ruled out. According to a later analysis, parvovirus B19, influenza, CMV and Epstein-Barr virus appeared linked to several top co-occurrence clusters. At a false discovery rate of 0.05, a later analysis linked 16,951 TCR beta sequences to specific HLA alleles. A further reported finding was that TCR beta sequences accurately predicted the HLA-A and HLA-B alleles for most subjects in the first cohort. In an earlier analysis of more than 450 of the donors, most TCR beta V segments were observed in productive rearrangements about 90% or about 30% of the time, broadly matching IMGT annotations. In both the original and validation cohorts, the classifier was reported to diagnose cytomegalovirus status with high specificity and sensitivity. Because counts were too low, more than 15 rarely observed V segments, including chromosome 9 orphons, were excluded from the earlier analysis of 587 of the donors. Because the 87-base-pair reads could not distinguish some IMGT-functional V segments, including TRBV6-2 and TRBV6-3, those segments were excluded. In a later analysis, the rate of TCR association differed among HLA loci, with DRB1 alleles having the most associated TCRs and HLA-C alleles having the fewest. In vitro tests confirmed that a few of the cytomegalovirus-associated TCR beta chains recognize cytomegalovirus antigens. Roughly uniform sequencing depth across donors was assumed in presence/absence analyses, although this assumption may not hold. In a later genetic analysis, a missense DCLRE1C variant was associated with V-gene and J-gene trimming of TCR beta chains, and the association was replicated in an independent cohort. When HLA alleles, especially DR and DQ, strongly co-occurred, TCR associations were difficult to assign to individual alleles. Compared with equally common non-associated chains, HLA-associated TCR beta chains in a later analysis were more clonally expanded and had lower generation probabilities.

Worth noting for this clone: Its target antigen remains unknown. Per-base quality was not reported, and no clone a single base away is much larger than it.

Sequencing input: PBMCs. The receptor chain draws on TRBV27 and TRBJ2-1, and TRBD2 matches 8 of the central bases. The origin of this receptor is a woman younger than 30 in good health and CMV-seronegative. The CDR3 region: CASRPPVGSGKQNEQFF. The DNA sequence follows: TGTGCCAGCAGGCCCCCGGTGGGTAGCGGGAAACAAAATGAGCAGTTCTTC.